The 22 T cell receptor beta chains reported below all come from one sample, sequenced in a study of T cell responses to AZD1222 COVID-19 vaccine. Clones were read by immunoSEQ multiplex PCR, and TCRdb kept only the in-frame ones, dropping some. The sample yields about 150,000 clones, around 90% seen once. The sequenced sample was peripheral blood, obtained on day 0 of AZD1222 vaccination. The receptors stem from an adult in good health.

The chain has TRBV10-2 and TRBJ2-5; 14 bases are a match to TRBD2. This CDR3 contains 14 residues. The V and J ends lost 6 bases and 5 bases, in that order; junction bases with no gene match: 2. Germline CDR1 and CDR2: WSHSY and SAAADI. The CDR3 nucleotides read TGCGCCAGCAGGGGACTAGCGGGAGTTGAGACCCAGTACTTC. It yields the protein CASRGLAGVETQYF.

The chain has TRBV5-1 and TRBJ2-7; 8 positions match TRBD2. The junction had 18 bases not matched to a gene; V was cut back by 6 bases and J by 7 bases. This CDR3 has 16 amino acids. In germline, CDR1 is SGHRS, CDR2 YFSETQ. The CDR3 DNA follows: TGCGCCAGCACCCGAGCCCCGGGAGGGCCCTCGGGTGAGCAGTACTTC. Amino acids: CASTRAPGGPSGEQYF.

V is TRBV19 and J is TRBJ2-7; 8 bases map to TRBD1. CDR1 and CDR2 from the germline V gene are LNHDA and SQIVND (reference sequence). This CDR3 comprises 15 residues. Trimming took 3 bases from V and 3 from J; bases not matched to a gene: 7. Here the CDR3 DNA reads TGTGCCAGTAGTATCCTTCAGGGGGCAAACTACGAGCAGTACTTC. Translating it yields CASSILQGANYEQYF. Together with reference TRBV19 and TRBJ2-7, the CDR3 gives the full variable domain: DGGITQSPKYLFRKEGQNVTLSCEQNLNHDAMYWYRQDPGQGLRLIYYSQIVNDFQKGDIAEGYSVSREKKESFPLTVTSAQKNPTAFYLCASSILQGANYEQYFGPGTRLTVT.

V and J are TRBV9 and TRBJ1-4; no definite D call. The CDR3 totals 14 residues. Trimming took off 0 bases at V and 4 bases at J, with 7 bases between the two ends. CDR1 is SGDLS, CDR2 YYNGEE, per germline. The CDR3 sequence: CASSVGGFNEKLFF. Written as DNA, the CDR3 is TGTGCCAGCAGCGTAGGCGGCTTTAATGAAAAACTGTTTTTT.

The chain has TRBV5-1 and TRBJ2-5; possible D gene TRBD2, 5 bases. Trimming took 4 bases from V and 1 from J, leaving 17 bases between them. The V gene's germline CDR1 is SGHRS and CDR2 YFSETQ. This CDR3 spans 16 amino acids. The CDR3 region has the DNA TGCGCCAGCAGCGTGACCTACGGGGTCGGCCAAGAGACCCAGTACTTC. Its protein is CASSVTYGVGQETQYF.

The chain combines TRBV12-5 with TRBJ1-1; perhaps TRBD1 as D (5 bases). CDR3 length: 15 amino acids. Per the germline V gene, CDR1 is LGHNT and CDR2 is FRNRAP. Trimming stripped 0 bases from V and 4 bases from J, with 12 bases between. CDR3 protein: CASGLVIGESTEAFF. For the CDR3, the DNA is TGTGCTAGTGGTTTGGTAATAGGGGAGAGCACTGAAGCTTTCTTT.

The chain carries TRBV15 and TRBJ1-4; tentative D call: TRBD1 (5 bases). The V end was cut by 0 bases, the J end by 7 bases, with 12 bases between. The CDR3 runs to 15 residues. The V gene's germline CDR1 is LNHNV and CDR2 YYDKDF (reference sequence). Here the CDR3 reads CATSRDRVVSEKLFF. The CDR3 coding sequence is TGTGCCACCAGCAGAGACAGGGTAGTCAGTGAAAAACTGTTTTTT.

The rearrangement joins TRBV24-1 to TRBJ2-5; D not resolved. The V gene's germline CDR1 is KGHDR and CDR2 SFDVKD. Trimming cost V 0 bases and J 2 bases, with 9 bases left between them. This CDR3 has 15 residues. CDR3 bases: TGTGCCACCAGTGATTTGGGGTCAGCACAAGAGACCCAGTACTTC. It specifies CATSDLGSAQETQYF.

CDR3 protein: CASIHGKSSYNEQFF. CDR3 coding DNA: TGTGCCAGCATACACGGAAAAAGCTCCTACAATGAGCAGTTCTTC. The V call is TRBV7-9, the J call TRBJ2-1; D ambiguous. The germline V and J ends were trimmed by 7 bases and 0 bases, with 13 bases remaining between them. CDR3 length: 15 amino acids. CDR1 is SEHNR, CDR2 FQNEAQ, per germline (reference sequence).

This chain links TRBV5-1 with TRBJ1-1; 7 nucleotides line up with TRBD1. Germline V gives CDR1 SGHRS, CDR2 YFSETQ. The trim removed 4 bases at V and 4 bases at J, leaving 4 bases unmatched. This CDR3 comprises 13 residues. CDR3 residues: CASSPGTATEAFF. The CDR3 bases are TGCGCCAGCAGCCCGGGGACAGCCACTGAAGCTTTCTTT.

This chain links TRBV28 with TRBJ1-2; D gene ambiguous. The CDR3 totals 12 residues. Germline loops: CDR1 MDHEN, CDR2 SYDVKM. Deletions cut 8 bases from V and 0 bases from J, with 7 bases between. The CDR3 coding sequence is TGTGCCAGCGGCAGGTCTAACTATGGCTACACCTTC. Amino acids: CASGRSNYGYTF.

This chain joins TRBV27 and TRBJ1-2; no definite D call. V was cut by 5 bases and J by 4 bases, with 11 bases left in between. CDR1 MNHEY and CDR2 SMNVEV come from the germline V gene (reference sequence). This CDR3 is built from 13 residues. The CDR3 reads CASSRSSGYGYTF. CDR3 DNA: TGTGCCAGCAGTCGATCTTCGGGCTATGGCTACACCTTC.

The chain links TRBV5-6 to TRBJ2-7; possible D gene TRBD1, 6 bases. CDR1 is SGHDT and CDR2 is YYEEEE in the germline V gene. This CDR3 has 15 amino acids. Trimming shortened V by 3 bases and J by 6 bases, and 19 bases separated the two germline ends. This chain's CDR3 is CASSWGFSLGGEQYF. Here the CDR3 DNA reads TGTGCCAGCAGCTGGGGGTTCTCCTTAGGGGGCGAGCAGTACTTC.

The gene calls are TRBV5-1 and TRBJ2-1; D is unresolved. Trimming took off 3 bases at V and 10 bases at J, with 11 bases between the two ends. Germline CDR1 SGHRS, CDR2 YFSETQ. This CDR3 contains 12 residues. Here the CDR3 DNA reads TGCGCCAGCAGCTCGCAACCACCCGAGCAGTTCTTC. This gives the protein CASSSQPPEQFF.

V usage is TRBV4-2 and J usage is TRBJ1-2, with 9 positions matching TRBD1. The CDR3 has 19 residues. V shed 2 bases, J shed 3 bases, and the junction held 16 bases outside the gene matches. Germline V gene lookup returns CDR1 LGHNA and CDR2 YNFKEQ. CDR3 DNA: TGTGCCAGCAGCCAATTTACAACCGGGACAGGGACCAAAGACTATGGCTACACCTTC. Its translation is CASSQFTTGTGTKDYGYTF.

The J gene is TRBJ2-2, the V gene TRBV18; 12 nucleotides match TRBD2. After removal of 5 bases from V and 6 bases from J, the junction contained 16 bases not matched to a gene. Germline V gene data show CDR1 as KGHSH and CDR2 as LQKENI. The CDR3 has 19 residues. CDR3 protein: CASSKLAGGPGNPAGELFF. The CDR3 nucleotides are TGTGCCAGCTCAAAACTAGCGGGAGGACCCGGTAACCCGGCCGGGGAGCTGTTTTTT.

The chain joins TRBV5-1 to TRBJ2-7, with D hard to call. CDR3 length equals 17 residues. The germline gives CDR1 SGHRS, CDR2 YFSETQ. V gave up 7 bases and J gave up 4 bases, with 27 bases separating them. The chain's CDR3 is CASGRGRSISGDYEQYF. DNA for the CDR3: TGCGCCAGCGGCCGAGGCAGGTCGATTAGTGGGGATTACGAGCAGTACTTC.

This clone was counted a few times. CDR3 nucleotides: TGTGCCAGCAGCTTGGCCCTGAGGGGTTCCGGAAACACCATATATTTT. This encodes CASSLALRGSGNTIYF. This rearrangement joins TRBV5-8 to TRBJ1-3; D possibly corresponds to TRBD1 (5 bases). The V end lost 0 bases, the J end lost 4 bases, and 14 bases lay between the germline ends. CDR1 and CDR2 (germline): SGHTS, YDEGEE. The CDR3 is 16 amino acids. Filled out from reference TRBV5-8 and TRBJ1-3, the complete variable domain reads EAGVTQSPTHLIKTRGQQATLRCSPISGHTSVYWYQQALGLGLQFLLWYDEGEERNRGNFPPRFSGRQFPNYSSELNVNALELEDSALYLCASSLALRGSGNTIYFGEGSWLTVV.

Turning to this clone: Different DNA sequences within this sample yield the same CDR3. The genes are TRBV6-5 and TRBJ2-7; 7 positions agree with TRBD1. J lost 4 bases, V lost 2 bases, and 2 bases had no gene match. CDR3 length: 13 amino acids. Per germline, CDR1 MNHEY and CDR2 SVGAGI. The DNA for the CDR3 is TGTGCCAGCAGTTACAGACAGGGTTACGAGCAGTACTTC. This sequence encodes CASSYRQGYEQYF.

The CDR3 sequence is CASSSYYNEQFF. The CDR3 nucleotides read TGTGCCAGCAGCTCCTACTACAATGAGCAGTTCTTC. V and J are TRBV14 and TRBJ2-1; no clear D gene. V lost 5 bases to trimming and J lost 3 bases, with 5 bases between them. In germline, CDR1 is SGHDN, CDR2 FVKESK. The CDR3 spans 12 residues.

V and J are TRBV6-5 and TRBJ1-1, with a possible D match to TRBD1 (5 bases). Germline values: CDR1 MNHEY, CDR2 SVGAGI. The ends were cut back, 6 bases at V and 6 bases at J, with 20 bases in the middle. CDR3 length equals 15 residues. The CDR3 reads CASRLGNTPGAEAFF. For the CDR3, the DNA is TGTGCCAGCAGACTAGGGAATACGCCGGGGGCTGAAGCTTTCTTT.

V usage is TRBV2 and J usage is TRBJ1-6; D is ambiguous. V was trimmed by 3 bases and J by 0 bases, leaving 6 bases between them. The CDR3 is 15 residues long. The germline CDR1 and CDR2 sequences are SNHLY and FYNNEI. The chain's CDR3 is CASSDRSSYNSPLHF. The DNA for the CDR3 is TGTGCCAGCAGTGACAGGAGCTCCTATAATTCACCCCTCCACTTT.